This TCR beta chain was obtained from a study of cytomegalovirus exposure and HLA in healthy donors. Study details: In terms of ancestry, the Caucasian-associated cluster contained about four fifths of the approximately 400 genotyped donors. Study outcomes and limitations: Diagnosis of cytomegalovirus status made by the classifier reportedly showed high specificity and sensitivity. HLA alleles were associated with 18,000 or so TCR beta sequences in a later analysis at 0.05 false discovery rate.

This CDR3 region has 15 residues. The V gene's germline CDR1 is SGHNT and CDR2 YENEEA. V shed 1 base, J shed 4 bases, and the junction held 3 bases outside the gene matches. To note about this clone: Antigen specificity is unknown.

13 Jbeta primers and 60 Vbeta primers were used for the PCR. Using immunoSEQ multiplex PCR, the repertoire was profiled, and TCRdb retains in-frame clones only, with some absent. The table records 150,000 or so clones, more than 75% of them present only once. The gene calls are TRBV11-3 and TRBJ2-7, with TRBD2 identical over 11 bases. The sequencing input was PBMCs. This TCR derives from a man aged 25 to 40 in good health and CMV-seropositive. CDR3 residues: CASSLGTSGLYEQYF. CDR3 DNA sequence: TGTGCCAGCAGCTTAGGGACTAGCGGGTTGTACGAGCAGTACTTC.